This entry concerns a single T cell receptor beta chain. Losses at the gene ends were 4 bases for V and 6 bases for J; bases not matched to a gene: 3. Germline V gene data show CDR1 as LNHDA and CDR2 as SQIVND (reference sequence). This CDR3 contains 13 residues. The data belong to a study of shared clonotypes between healthy human individuals. Repertoires were generated with immunoSEQ multiplex PCR, while TCRdb's copy carries only in-frame clones and drops some. The sample contains under 1,100,000 clones, under 80% of which appear only once. The V call is TRBV19, the J call TRBJ2-3, with TRBD1 matching over 8 bases. The specimen sequenced was memory CD4+ T cells sorted from blood. Subset here: CD45RA-negative fraction. This clonotype originated in a man aged 18 to 30 in good health. This CDR3 reads CASSNQGADTQYF. CDR3 nucleotide sequence: TGTGCCAGTAGTAACCAGGGGGCGGATACGCAGTATTTT.